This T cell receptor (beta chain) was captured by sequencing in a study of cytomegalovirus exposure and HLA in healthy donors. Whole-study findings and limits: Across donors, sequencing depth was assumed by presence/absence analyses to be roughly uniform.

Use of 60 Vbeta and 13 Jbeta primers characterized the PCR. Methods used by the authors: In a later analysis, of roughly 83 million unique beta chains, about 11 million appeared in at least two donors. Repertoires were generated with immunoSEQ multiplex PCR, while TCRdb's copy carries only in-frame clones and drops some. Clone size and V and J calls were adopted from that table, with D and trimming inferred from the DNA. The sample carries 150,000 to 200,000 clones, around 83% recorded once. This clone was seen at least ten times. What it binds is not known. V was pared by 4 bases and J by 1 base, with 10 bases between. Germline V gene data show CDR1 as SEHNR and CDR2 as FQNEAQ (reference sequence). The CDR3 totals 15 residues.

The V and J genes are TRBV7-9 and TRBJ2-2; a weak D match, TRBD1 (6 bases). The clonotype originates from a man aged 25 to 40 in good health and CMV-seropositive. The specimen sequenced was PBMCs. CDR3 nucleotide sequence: TGTGCCAGCAGCTCCGGACAGAGGAACACCGGGGAGCTGTTTTTT. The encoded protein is CASSSGQRNTGELFF. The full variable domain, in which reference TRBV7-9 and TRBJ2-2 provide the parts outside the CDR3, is DTGVSQNPRHKITKRGQNVTFRCDPISEHNRLYWYRQTLGQGPEFLTYFQNEAQLEKSRLLSDRFSAERPKGSFSTLEIQRTEQGDSAMYLCASSSGQRNTGELFFGEGSRLTVL.